Described below is a single T cell receptor (beta chain) sequence and its context. The sample is drawn from a study of blood T cell repertoires in COVID-19. In the original analysis: Scientists estimated how many nucleated cells there were by amplifying reference gene primers. Data came from immunoSEQ multiplex PCR; TCRdb stores just in-frame clones and leaves some out. V and J calls and clone size come straight from that table; D and trimming were deduced from the DNA. The sample holds about 64,000 clones; 78% are singletons and the top ten take roughly 12%. The CDR3 consists of 12 residues. V was trimmed by 6 bases and J by 8 bases, leaving 10 bases between them.

Sequencing input: peripheral blood. The TCR sequence derives from a man aged 80 or over with acute or convalescent COVID-19. The chain is built from TRBV12-3 or TRBV12-4 and TRBJ1-4; D is perhaps TRBD1 (6 bases). The CDR3 is CASRGDTEKLFF. The CDR3 nucleotides are TGTGCCAGCAGAGGGGACACCGAAAAACTGTTTTTT.